At least ten counts were recorded for the clone carrying this T cell receptor (beta chain). Active ophthalmopathy (CAS at least 3, NOSPECS at least 4), lasting under 3 months. Other autoimmune diseases, uncontrolled infections, pregnancy or lactation ruled patients out of participation. The authors amplified TCR beta CDR3 regions from RNA transcripts. The library came from an HTBI-primed first-round RT-PCR and a second-round multiplex PCR. TCRdb re-called the multiplex PCR reads with MiXCR, one entry per CDR3 protein. The sample holds some 210,000 distinct CDR3 sequences; under 30% are singletons and the top ten take approximately 8.6%. These data belong to a study of Graves' ophthalmopathy and Graves' hyperthyroidism. Study information: Untreated patients at initial diagnosis provided peripheral blood.

The V gene lost 3 bases and the J gene lost 1 base, with 6 bases spanning the gap. The CDR3 has 13 amino acids. This TCR was recovered from a man aged 45-65 years with Graves' ophthalmopathy. The specimen sequenced was peripheral blood. The chain couples TRBV12-3 or TRBV12-4 to TRBJ1-1; no reliable D call. CDR3 sequence reads: CASSFSGNTEAFF. CDR3 coding DNA: TGTGCCAGCAGTTTTAGCGGGAACACTGAAGCTTTCTTT.